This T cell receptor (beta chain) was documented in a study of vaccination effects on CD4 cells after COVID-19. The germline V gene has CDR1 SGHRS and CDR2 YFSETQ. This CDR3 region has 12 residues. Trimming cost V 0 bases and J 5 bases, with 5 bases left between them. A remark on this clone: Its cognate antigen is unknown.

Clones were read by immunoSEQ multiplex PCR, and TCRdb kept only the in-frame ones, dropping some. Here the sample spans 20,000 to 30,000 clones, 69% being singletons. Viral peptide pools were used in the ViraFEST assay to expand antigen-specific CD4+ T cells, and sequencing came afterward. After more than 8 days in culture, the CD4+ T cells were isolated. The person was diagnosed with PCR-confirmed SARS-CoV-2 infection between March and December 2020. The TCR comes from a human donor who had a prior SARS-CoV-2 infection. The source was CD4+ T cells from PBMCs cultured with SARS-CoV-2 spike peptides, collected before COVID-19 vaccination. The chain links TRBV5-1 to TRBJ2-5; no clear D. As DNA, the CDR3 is TGCGCCAGCAGCTTGGATGTGGAGACCCAGTACTTC. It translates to CASSLDVETQYF.